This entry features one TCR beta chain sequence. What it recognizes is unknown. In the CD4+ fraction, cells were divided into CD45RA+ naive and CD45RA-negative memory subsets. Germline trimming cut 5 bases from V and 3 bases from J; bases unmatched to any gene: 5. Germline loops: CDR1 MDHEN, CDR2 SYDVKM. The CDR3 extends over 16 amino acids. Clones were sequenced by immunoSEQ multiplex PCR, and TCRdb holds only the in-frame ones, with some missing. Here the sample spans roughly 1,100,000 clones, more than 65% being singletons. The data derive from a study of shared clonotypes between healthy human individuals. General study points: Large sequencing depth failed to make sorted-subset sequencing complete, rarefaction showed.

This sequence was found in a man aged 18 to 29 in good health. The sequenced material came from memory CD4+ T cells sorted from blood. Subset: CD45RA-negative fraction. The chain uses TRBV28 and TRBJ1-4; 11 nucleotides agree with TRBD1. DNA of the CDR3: TGTGCCAGCAGTACAACGGGACAGGGGGCTAATGAAAAACTGTTTTTT. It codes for CASSTTGQGANEKLFF.